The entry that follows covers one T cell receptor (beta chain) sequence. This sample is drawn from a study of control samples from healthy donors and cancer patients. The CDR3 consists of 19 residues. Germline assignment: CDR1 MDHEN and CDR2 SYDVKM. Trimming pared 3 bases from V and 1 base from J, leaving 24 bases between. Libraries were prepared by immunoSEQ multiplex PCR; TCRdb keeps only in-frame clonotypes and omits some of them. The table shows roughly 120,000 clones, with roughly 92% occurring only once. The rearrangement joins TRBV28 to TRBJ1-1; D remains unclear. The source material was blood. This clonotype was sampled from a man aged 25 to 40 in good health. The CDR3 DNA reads TGTGCCAGCAGTTTGTCCGCGACCCTGTCGGGTACCTCGAACACTGAAGCTTTCTTT. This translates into CASSLSATLSGTSNTEAFF.